This T cell receptor (beta chain) appears in the sequencing data of a study of PD-1 blockade in classical Hodgkin lymphoma. Findings and limits, study-wide: Significantly greater TCR diversity emerged by C4D1 in CD4+ cells but not CD8+ cells. When set against healthy donors, newly diagnosed patients were reported to show lower baseline TCR diversity.

Clones were sequenced by immunoSEQ multiplex PCR, and TCRdb holds only the in-frame ones, with some missing. The sample shows about 29,000 clones, roughly 87% of them seen only once. Comments on this clone: As yet, its antigen is unknown.

Each patient experienced a relapse that followed autologous stem cell transplantation, and brentuximab vedotin exposure varied. Purification of CD4+ T cells from thawed PBMCs was achieved by magnetic negative selection. This clonotype originated in a human donor with classical Hodgkin lymphoma. Sample: CD4+ T cells from blood, taken at baseline.

CDR3 sequence: CASSLTSLDNEQFF. The DNA of the CDR3 is TGTGCCAGCAGTTTAACTAGCCTCGACAATGAGCAGTTCTTC. The V and J genes are TRBV28 and TRBJ2-1, with a possible D match to TRBD2 (6 bases). This CDR3 spans 14 amino acids. The V gene's germline CDR1 is MDHEN and CDR2 SYDVKM. V gave up 2 bases and J gave up 5 bases, with 10 bases separating them.